This TCR beta chain was retrieved from a study of cytomegalovirus exposure and HLA in healthy donors. Whole-study results and caveats: Rarity marked most TCR sequences, yet some public TCRs occurred in many donors. Researchers reported that a few CMV-associated chains were confirmed in vitro as CMV antigen-specific. It was reported that the classifier diagnosed cytomegalovirus status with high specificity and sensitivity in both the original and validation cohorts.

The donors belonged to the approximately 130-subject validation cohort, separate from the approximately 700-subject first cohort. Details on this clone: The target antigen is unknown.

Trimming removed 0 bases from V and 7 bases from J; junction bases left unmatched: 8. The CDR3 extends over 15 amino acids. Germline V lookup: CDR1 SGHDT, CDR2 YYEEEE. The assay was immunoSEQ multiplex PCR, and TCRdb's table has in-frame clones only and misses some. Of roughly 60,000 clones listed, just under 95% are singletons. The sequence came from a young man in good health and CMV-seronegative. This chain uses TRBV5-6 with TRBJ1-2; TRBD1 agrees at 8 bases. Sequenced sample: PBMCs. The CDR3 spells CASSLGSDRGFGYTF. CDR3 in DNA: TGTGCCAGCAGCTTGGGGTCCGACAGGGGCTTTGGCTACACCTTC.